Sequencing of this T cell receptor beta chain was carried out in a study of T cell changes during pregnancy in multiple sclerosis. Germline V gene data show CDR1 as SGDLS and CDR2 as YYNGEE. This CDR3 contains 18 residues. The V and J ends lost 0 bases and 6 bases, in that order; junction bases with no gene match: 13. Method: immunoSEQ multiplex PCR; TCRdb's copy keeps in-frame clones and lacks some. The repertoire holds 90,000 to 130,000 clones, about 93% seen once, with about 1.5% in the top ten. The chain combines TRBV9 with TRBJ2-2; 8 bases are a match to TRBD2. This sequence was found in a female donor with multiple sclerosis, enrolled in a pregnancy study. The specimen comprised peripheral blood, sampled in the third trimester of pregnancy. CDR3 in amino acids: CASSVGAGGPILPGELFF. The CDR3 DNA is TGTGCCAGCAGCGTAGGGGCGGGGGGTCCGATTTTACCCGGGGAGCTGTTTTTT.